One and the same sample provided the 7 T cell receptor beta chains below, sequenced in a study of blood T cell repertoires in COVID-19. Sequencing used immunoSEQ multiplex PCR; TCRdb keeps in-frame clones, though not all of them. The profile shows about 100,000 clones, roughly 92% of them singletons. Sample: peripheral blood. The receptors were sampled from a man aged 50-59 years with active COVID-19.

The V call is TRBV5-5, the J call TRBJ2-1; D is uncertain. CDR1 is SGHKS and CDR2 is YYEKEE in the germline V gene (reference sequence). Trimming took off 0 bases at V and 10 bases at J, with 8 bases between the two ends. The CDR3 sequence is 12 residues long. CDR3 bases: TGTGCCAGCAGCTTGGTGGCAGGCGAGCAGTTCTTC. This sequence encodes CASSLVAGEQFF.

This clone was picked up one time. The junction differs from germline at one of its ends, possibly a read error. The chain has TRBV15 and TRBJ2-7, with TRBD2 matching over 7 bases. This CDR3 comprises 17 residues. Germline V lookup: CDR1 LNHNV, CDR2 YYDKDF (reference sequence). The CDR3: CATSSRSSGSQAPPSYF. The CDR3 DNA is TGTGCCACCAGCTCTCGGTCTAGCGGCAGCCAGGCCCCCCCTAGTTATTTC. The full variable domain, its missing parts supplied by reference TRBV15 and TRBJ2-7, is DAMVIQNPRYQVTQFGKPVTLSCSQTLNHNVMYWYQQKSSQAPKLLFHYYDKDFNNEADTPDNFQSRRPNTSFCFLDIRSPGLGDTAMYLCATSSRSSGSQAPPSYFGPGTRLTVT.

The V gene is TRBV7-3, the J gene TRBJ2-1; possibly TRBD2 for D (6 bases). Germline CDR1 and CDR2: SGHTA and FQGTGA. The CDR3 runs to 14 residues. V was cut by 3 bases and J by 7 bases, with 13 bases left in between. The CDR3 here is CASSLAGSGNEQFF. The CDR3 bases are TGTGCCAGCAGCTTGGCGGGGAGCGGGAATGAGCAGTTCTTC.

This rearrangement joins TRBV9 to TRBJ1-6; D remains unclear. This CDR3 is built from 14 residues. CDR1 is SGDLS, CDR2 YYNGEE, per germline. The germline V and J ends were trimmed by 3 bases and 7 bases, with 11 bases remaining between them. In DNA, the CDR3 is TGTGCCAGCAGCGCCCGGGTCTCCAATTCACCCCTCCACTTT. Residues: CASSARVSNSPLHF.

A remark on this clone: A read error may account for a junction end that differs from germline. The chain is built from TRBV11-2 and TRBJ1-5; TRBD1 matches 8 bases. From germline, CDR1 is SGHAT and CDR2 FQNNGV. The CDR3 consists of 12 residues. This chain's CDR3 is CASSFQGAPGDF. The CDR3 region has the DNA TGTGCCAGCAGCTTCCAGGGGGCCCCGGGTGATTTT.

This chain joins TRBV7-3 and TRBJ1-1; D is perhaps TRBD1 (6 bases). V was shortened by 5 bases and J by 8 bases, with 15 bases between the two germline ends. CDR1 and CDR2 from the germline V gene are SGHTA and FQGTGA. The CDR3 consists of 13 residues. As DNA, the CDR3 is TGTGCCAGCAGCACCCGACAGGCCACCGAAGCTTTCTTT. Translated, it gives CASSTRQATEAFF. The full variable domain, its missing parts supplied by reference TRBV7-3 and TRBJ1-1, is GAGVSQTPSNKVTEKGKYVELRCDPISGHTALYWYRQSLGQGPEFLIYFQGTGAADDSGLPNDRFFAVRPEGSVSTLKIQRTERGDSAVYLCASSTRQATEAFFGQGTRLTVV.

The chain uses TRBV18 and TRBJ2-3, with D hard to call. Germline CDR1 and CDR2: KGHSH and LQKENI. V was shortened by 6 bases and J by 1 base, with 5 bases between the two germline ends. The CDR3 is made up of 12 amino acids. The CDR3 here is CASSTRTDTQYF. The CDR3 DNA reads TGTGCCAGCTCCACACGCACAGATACGCAGTATTTT.